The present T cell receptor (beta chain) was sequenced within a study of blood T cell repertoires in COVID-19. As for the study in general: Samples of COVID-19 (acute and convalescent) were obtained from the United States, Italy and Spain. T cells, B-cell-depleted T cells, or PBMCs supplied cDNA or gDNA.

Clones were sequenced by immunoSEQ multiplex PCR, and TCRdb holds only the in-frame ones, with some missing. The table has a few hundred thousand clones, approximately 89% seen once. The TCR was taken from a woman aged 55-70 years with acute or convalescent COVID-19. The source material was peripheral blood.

The CDR3 reads CASRVTGQGENTIYF. The DNA of the CDR3 is TGTGCCAGCAGGGTAACCGGGCAGGGTGAAAACACCATATATTTT. The chain links TRBV6-5 to TRBJ1-3; the D gene is possibly TRBD1 (5 bases). V was cut by 6 bases and J by 6 bases, with 18 bases left in between. The CDR3 covers 15 residues. CDR1 and CDR2 from the germline V gene are MNHEY and SVGAGI.